Listed below are T cell receptor beta chains from one sample, sequenced in a study of blood T cell repertoires in COVID-19. Assay used: immunoSEQ multiplex PCR; TCRdb lists only in-frame clones, some missing. There are around 500,000 clones in the sample; roughly 90% occur only once, and less than 2% lies in the top ten. The sequencing sample was made of PBMCs or T cells enriched from blood (not recorded which). The receptors shown here come from a woman in her 40s who had recovered from COVID-19. Each CDR3 is given with its conserved first and last residue. D genes are given only for firm matches. Where a row states a size, it is once, few, many or the class of an expanded clone; other rows omit it.

clone size,J gene,V gene,D gene,CDR3 DNA,CDR3 protein
NA,TRBJ1-2,TRBV7-2,NA,TGTGCCAGCAGCCTTTCGGGCTATGGCTACACCTTC,CASSLSGYGYTF
NA,TRBJ2-7,TRBV9,NA,TGTGCCAGCAGCGTAGACTTCTCTCGGACAGACGAGCAGTACTTC,CASSVDFSRTDEQYF
few,TRBJ2-5,TRBV5-1,TRBD1,TGCGCCAGCAGACTTGGGACAGGGGGAGTAGAGACCCAGTACTTC,CASRLGTGGVETQYF
NA,TRBJ1-2,TRBV4-3,NA,TGCGCCAGCAGCCAAGTAGCCGGTGGTGGCTACACCTTC,CASSQVAGGGYTF
NA,TRBJ2-3,TRBV5-4,NA,TGTGCCAGCAGCTTGTTCCAGAACACAGATACGCAGTATTTT,CASSLFQNTDTQYF
NA,TRBJ2-3,TRBV24-1,TRBD2,TGTGCCACCAGTGAACCTAGCGGGAGGAGTCCAGATACGCAGTATTTT,CATSEPSGRSPDTQYF
NA,TRBJ2-2,TRBV4-3,NA,TGCGCCAGCAGCCAAGTACGGGGCGGGGAGCTGTTTTTT,CASSQVRGGELFF
NA,TRBJ2-7,TRBV19,TRBD1,TGTGCCAGTAGTATCGGGACAGGGGTCGACGAGCAGTACTTC,CASSIGTGVDEQYF
NA,TRBJ1-2,TRBV7-2,NA,TGTGCCAGCAGCTTAGAGGCGGGGGGCTACACCTTC,CASSLEAGGYTF
NA,TRBJ1-4,TRBV7-9,TRBD1,TGTGCCAGCACCGCCGATAGGGGGCGTAATGAAAAACTGTTTTTT,CASTADRGRNEKLFF
NA,TRBJ2-3,TRBV5-1,NA,TGCGCCAGCAGCGTTGGCATGAGCGGGCCGACAGATACGCAGTATTTT,CASSVGMSGPTDTQYF
NA,TRBJ2-7,TRBV18,TRBD2,TGTGCCAGCTCACCACAGGGGACTAGCGGCTACGAGCAGTACTTC,CASSPQGTSGYEQYF
NA,TRBJ1-1,TRBV7-9,NA,TGTGCCAGCAGGACAACTGGTGAAGCTTTCTTT,CASRTTGEAFF
NA,TRBJ2-2,TRBV7-9,NA,TGTGCCAGCAGCCAGGGTGGTAGCTACCCCATCGGGGAGCTGTTTTTT,CASSQGGSYPIGELFF
NA,TRBJ1-3,TRBV5-1,NA,TGCGCCAGCAGCTTGGCAGGCCGCTCTGGAAACACCATATATTTT,CASSLAGRSGNTIYF
NA,TRBJ1-2,TRBV27,TRBD1,TGTGCCAGCAGTTTAAGTGGACAGGGGTTCCACACCTTC,CASSLSGQGFHTF
NA,TRBJ2-5,TRBV11-3,NA,TGTGCCAGCAGCACCAACTACCAAGAGACCCAGTACTTC,CASSTNYQETQYF
NA,TRBJ1-1,TRBV7-9,TRBD1,TGTGCCAGCAGCTTAAGGGGGCGGGCTTTCTTT,CASSLRGRAFF
NA,TRBJ1-1,TRBV18,NA,TGTGCCAGCTCACCACCCGGCGGCCTGAAAGTGAACACTGAAGCTTTCTTT,CASSPPGGLKVNTEAFF
NA,TRBJ1-6,TRBV11-2,NA,TGTGCCAGCAGCTTAGATTGGGCCAGGGAGGTACAAAGGAAGAATTCACCCCTCCACTTT,CASSLDWAREVQRKNSPLHF
NA,TRBJ1-2,TRBV7-9,TRBD1,TGTGCCAGCAGCTCGGGACAGGGGTATGGCTACACCTTC,CASSSGQGYGYTF
NA,TRBJ2-7,TRBV11-2,NA,TGTGCCAGCAGCTTAGGGTTGCTAGCCTACGAGCAGTACTTC,CASSLGLLAYEQYF
NA,TRBJ1-1,TRBV9,TRBD1,TGTGCCAGCAGCCCTCGGGACAGGGAGAACACTGAAGCTTTCTTT,CASSPRDRENTEAFF
NA,TRBJ1-4,TRBV13,TRBD1,TGTGCCAGCAGCTTAAGAGGGACAGGGGGCGAAAAACTGTTTTTT,CASSLRGTGGEKLFF
NA,TRBJ2-1,TRBV5-4,TRBD1,TGTGCCAGCAGCTTGGCCCCGGGACAGGGAGACAATGAGCAGTTCTTC,CASSLAPGQGDNEQFF
NA,TRBJ2-1,TRBV5-1,NA,TGCGCCAGCAGCAGAGACAGCTATCCCTACAATGAGCAGTTCTTC,CASSRDSYPYNEQFF
NA,TRBJ2-2,TRBV25-1,TRBD2,TGTGCCAGCAAAGTTAGCGGGGCCGGGGAGCTGTTTTTT,CASKVSGAGELFF
NA,TRBJ2-1,TRBV27,NA,TGTGCCAGCAGTTTAAGTCGGCAGGGGCTATACAATGAGCAGTTCTTC,CASSLSRQGLYNEQFF